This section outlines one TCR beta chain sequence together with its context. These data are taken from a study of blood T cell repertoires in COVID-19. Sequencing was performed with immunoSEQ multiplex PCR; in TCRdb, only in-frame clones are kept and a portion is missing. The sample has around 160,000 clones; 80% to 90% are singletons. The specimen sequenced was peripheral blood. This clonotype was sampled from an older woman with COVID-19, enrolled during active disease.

CDR3 sequence (DNA): TGTGCCAGCAGCCCCCTCATGTTAGCCTACGAGCAGTACTTC. Protein: CASSPLMLAYEQYF. The chain carries TRBV6-5 and TRBJ2-7; D call uncertain. V lost 6 bases and J lost 2, with 14 bases in between. The V gene's germline CDR1 is MNHEY and CDR2 SVGAGI. This CDR3 is 14 amino acids long.